These 22 T cell receptor beta chains share one sample of origin, sequenced in a study of Graves' ophthalmopathy and Graves' hyperthyroidism. Amplified material comprised TCR beta CDR3 regions derived from RNA transcripts. HTBI primers were used in a first-round RT-PCR, which preceded a second-round multiplex PCR. TCRdb processed the multiplex PCR reads anew with MiXCR; each CDR3 protein has one entry. The sample lists hundreds of thousands of distinct CDR3 sequences; 35% to 45% were seen once. Sample: peripheral blood. Source of these receptors: an adult man with Graves' ophthalmopathy.

The chain uses TRBV19 and TRBJ1-6; D gene ambiguous. In germline, CDR1 is LNHDA, CDR2 SQIVND (reference sequence). The V gene lost 11 bases and the J gene lost 2 bases, with 13 bases spanning the gap. This CDR3 spans 14 amino acids. Here the CDR3 reads CAWTTWPYNSPLHF. The CDR3 nucleotides read TGTGCCTGGACCACTTGGCCCTATAATTCACCCCTCCACTTT.

This clonotype occurred a few times. The chain uses TRBV7-9 and TRBJ1-2; D gene unclear. This CDR3 is 12 amino acids long. Per germline, CDR1 SEHNR and CDR2 FQNEAQ (reference sequence). The V gene lost 6 bases and the J gene lost 6 bases, with 11 bases spanning the gap. For the CDR3, the DNA is TGTGCCAGCAGTACAAACAACGATGGCTACACCTTC. Its protein product is CASSTNNDGYTF.

This clonotype was recorded at least ten times. This chain joins TRBV24-1 and TRBJ2-2; D is uncertain. Trimming left V 0 bases short and J 1 base short, with 2 bases between. The length of the CDR3 is 14 residues. The germline V gene encodes CDR1 KGHDR and CDR2 SFDVKD. Written as DNA, the CDR3 is TGTGCCACCAGTGATTTGGGGAACACCGGGGAGCTGTTTTTT. This codes for CATSDLGNTGELFF.

The chain uses TRBV24-1 and TRBJ1-1, with TRBD1 identical over 8 bases. This CDR3 is built from 14 residues. Losses at the gene ends were 7 bases for V and 3 bases for J; bases not matched to a gene: 6. CDR1 is KGHDR and CDR2 is SFDVKD in the germline V gene. This chain's CDR3 is CATRNTQGDTEAFF. The CDR3 bases are TGTGCCACCAGGAACACACAGGGGGACACTGAAGCTTTCTTT.

In regard to this clonotype: A much larger clonotype is one base distant, so this may be a read error. In this CDR3 the conserved last residue, phenylalanine or tryptophan, is missing, so a read error is likely. This sequence joins TRBV4-1 and TRBJ2-5; 7 bases map to TRBD1. The CDR3 sequence is 15 residues long. Trimming cost V 0 bases and J 2 bases; bases outside gene matches: 3. CDR1 is MGHRA and CDR2 is YSYEKL in the germline V gene. In DNA, the CDR3 is TGCGCCAGCAGCCAAGACTGGGGACAGCAAGAGACCCAGTACGTC. Encoded protein: CASSQDWGQQETQYV.

The chain recombines TRBV29-1 with TRBJ2-5, with D tentatively TRBD2 (5 bases). Germline V gives CDR1 SQVTM, CDR2 ANQGSEA. The CDR3 is 13 residues long. V was pared by 6 bases and J by 7 bases, with 18 bases between. CDR3 sequence (DNA): TGCAGCGTCGTCAGCCTCGAAAGCGGGACCCAGTACTTC. It encodes CSVVSLESGTQYF.

The rearrangement joins TRBV10-3 to TRBJ2-2; D is perhaps TRBD1 (5 bases). V was pared by 0 bases and J by 0 bases, with 8 bases between. The CDR3 has 16 amino acids. In germline, CDR1 is ENHRY, CDR2 SYGVKD. CDR3 in DNA: TGTGCCATCAGTGAGTCTACAGGAGCGAACACCGGGGAGCTGTTTTTT. This sequence encodes CAISESTGANTGELFF.

This clonotype was counted between two and nine times. The rearrangement uses TRBV2 and TRBJ2-5; D assignment may be TRBD1 or TRBD2 (6 bases each). From germline, CDR1 is SNHLY and CDR2 FYNNEI. The CDR3 covers 14 residues. Trimming left V 5 bases short and J 5 bases short, with 15 bases between. CDR3 sequence reads: CASSWGRGGETQYF. The CDR3 DNA follows: TGTGCCAGCAGTTGGGGCAGGGGAGGTGAGACCCAGTACTTC.

V is TRBV6-1 and J is TRBJ2-7; D may match TRBD1 or TRBD2 (6 bases each). Trimming cost V 6 bases and J 7 bases, with 13 bases left between them. This CDR3 has 12 amino acids. Per the germline V gene, CDR1 is MNHNS and CDR2 is SASEGT. Here the CDR3 reads CASSPRGVEQYF. The DNA for the CDR3 is TGTGCCAGCAGCCCTAGGGGGGTTGAGCAGTACTTC.

V is TRBV20-1 and J is TRBJ2-7; D might be TRBD1 (5 bases). The germline CDR1 and CDR2 sequences are DFQATT and SNEGSKA (reference sequence). Trimming left V 7 bases short and J 2 bases short, with 9 bases between. The CDR3 is made up of 11 amino acids. This CDR3 reads CSVKGTYEQYF. CDR3 nucleotide sequence: TGCAGTGTGAAGGGGACCTACGAGCAGTACTTC.

The V call is TRBV29-1, the J call TRBJ2-5; 10 bases fit TRBD2. The CDR3 is 14 amino acids. Germline-derived CDR1 and CDR2 are SQVTM and ANQGSEA. With V trimmed by 5 bases and J by 5 bases, 8 bases remained unmatched. CDR3 amino acids: CSVMSGGAKETQYF. Written as DNA, the CDR3 is TGCAGCGTTATGAGCGGGGGGGCGAAGGAGACCCAGTACTTC.

The rearrangement uses TRBV2 and TRBJ2-5, with D perhaps matching TRBD2 (7 bases). Germline CDR1 and CDR2: SNHLY and FYNNEI. The CDR3 has 11 amino acids. Between the trimmed V and J ends, which lost 6 bases and 8 bases, there was a span of 10 bases. This CDR3 is CASSSGGTQYF. The DNA of the CDR3 is TGTGCCAGCAGCTCGGGGGGCACCCAGTACTTC.

This clonotype was found many times. The gene calls are TRBV20-1 and TRBJ1-4; no clear D. The CDR3 totals 14 residues. From germline, CDR1 is DFQATT and CDR2 SNEGSKA (reference sequence). The V end lost 2 bases, the J end lost 3 bases, and 10 bases lay between the germline ends. CDR3 nucleotide sequence: TGCAGTGCTAGACACGCGGACCCTAATGAAAAACTGTTTTTT. Encoded protein: CSARHADPNEKLFF.

This clonotype has more than one count but fewer than ten. The chain is built from TRBV7-9 and TRBJ2-7; 7 bases agree with TRBD1. Germline V gives CDR1 SEHNR, CDR2 FQNEAQ (reference sequence). The V gene end was trimmed by 4 bases and the J gene end by 2 bases; junction bases not matched to a gene: 8. The CDR3 sequence is 15 residues long. The CDR3 region is CASSYYRDSTYEQYF. The CDR3 bases are TGTGCCAGCAGCTATTACCGGGACAGTACCTACGAGCAGTACTTC.

This clonotype appeared a few times. CDR3 in DNA: TGTGCCAGCAGCGGGGAAGATCTTAATGAAAAACTGTTTTTT. It specifies CASSGEDLNEKLFF. The chain is built from TRBV9 and TRBJ1-4; no definite D call. Germline lookup yields CDR1 SGDLS and CDR2 YYNGEE. The CDR3 runs 14 residues. The V gene lost 3 bases and the J gene lost 4 bases, with 10 bases spanning the gap.

V gene TRBV4-2 combines with J gene TRBJ1-1; no clear D. V was cut by 5 bases and J by 1 base, with 11 bases left in between. The germline V gene encodes CDR1 LGHNA and CDR2 YNFKEQ. The CDR3 runs to 14 residues. The CDR3 DNA reads as TGTGCCAGCAGCAACTCTGAGGCGAACACTGAAGCTTTCTTT. Amino acid sequence: CASSNSEANTEAFF.

The chain links TRBV10-3 to TRBJ2-5; TRBD2 agrees at 7 bases. CDR1 ENHRY and CDR2 SYGVKD come from the germline V gene. Trimming at V came to 10 bases and at J to 4 bases, leaving 12 bases not matched to a gene. The CDR3 has 14 amino acids. The CDR3 DNA reads as TGTGCCACCAGCTCGGGAGGCAGAGGAGAGACCCAGTACTTC. Translation gives CATSSGGRGETQYF.

The chain combines TRBV29-1 with TRBJ2-3; possibly TRBD2 for D (5 bases). Trimming removed 3 bases from V and 1 base from J, with 11 bases in between. This CDR3 comprises 14 residues. Germline CDR1 SQVTM, CDR2 ANQGSEA. This CDR3 is CSVDEAEGTDTQYF. In DNA, the CDR3 is TGCAGCGTTGATGAGGCGGAGGGCACAGATACGCAGTATTTT.

In this sample, this clonotype turned up a few times. This clone may be a read error of a much larger clone one base away. The CDR3 does not end in the conserved phenylalanine or tryptophan, so this is likely a read error. The chain recombines TRBV10-1 with TRBJ1-3; D gene uncertain. The CDR3 is 12 amino acids. Between the trimmed V and J ends, which lost 6 bases and 3 bases, there was a span of 6 bases. CDR1 is WNHNN, CDR2 SYGVQD, per germline (reference sequence). The CDR3 DNA is TGCGCCAGCAGGGGGTATGGAAACACCATATATCTT. Protein: CASRGYGNTIYL.

In this sample, this clonotype turned up many times. This rearrangement joins TRBV7-9 to TRBJ2-7; D is ambiguous. The CDR3 spans 14 residues. V was pared by 0 bases and J by 5 bases, with 11 bases between. The V gene's germline CDR1 is SEHNR and CDR2 FQNEAQ (reference sequence). The CDR3 here is CASSLASVNNEQYF. In nucleotides, the CDR3 is TGTGCCAGCAGCTTAGCCTCAGTCAATAACGAGCAGTACTTC.

This clonotype was counted many times. The genes are TRBV5-8 and TRBJ2-7, with D hard to call. Germline V gives CDR1 SGHTS, CDR2 YDEGEE. There are 12 residues in the CDR3. V gave up 2 bases and J gave up 5 bases, with 8 bases separating them. The CDR3 sequence: CASSLDSDEQYF. CDR3 DNA sequence: TGTGCCAGCAGCTTAGACTCGGACGAGCAGTACTTC.

V and J are TRBV11-2 and TRBJ2-7; D possibly corresponds to TRBD1 (5 bases). This CDR3 spans 15 amino acids. The germline CDR1 and CDR2 sequences are SGHAT and FQNNGV. V lost 5 bases and J 2 bases, leaving 16 bases between the germline ends. In DNA form, the CDR3 reads TGTGCCAGCAGCCAAGTTACCGCAGGGCCCTACGAGCAGTACTTC. The encoded protein is CASSQVTAGPYEQYF.